A selection of T cell receptor beta chains follows, all from one sample in a study of CD8 T cells in ankylosing spondylitis. TCRdb re-called the 5' RACE reads through MiXCR, storing one row per CDR3 protein. Found here are around 770,000 distinct CDR3 sequences, 19% of them singletons; the top ten hold under 20%. Sequenced sample: blood, either unsorted or a sorted T cell fraction (not recorded which). These TCRs come from a male donor with ankylosing spondylitis. Both conserved end residues are part of each CDR3. The D gene is left open where the match is weak. Clone size is stated in some rows and not others, as once, few, many or a class when expanded.

d_call j_call v_call clone_size cdr3_nt cdr3_aa
. TRBJ1-6 TRBV12-3/TRBV12-4 few TGTGCCAGCAGTTTAGGGACAGACCCGACAAACTATGGGTCACCCCTCCACTTT CASSLGTDPTNYGSPLHF
. TRBJ2-2 TRBV11-2 . TGTGCCAGCAGCTCCCTTGGGGGGCCCGGGGAGCTGTTTTTT CASSSLGGPGELFF
TRBD2 TRBJ2-1 TRBV7-8 . TGTGCCAGCAGCCCGTACTGGGCGGGAGAGGGATTTGAGCAGTTCTTC CASSPYWAGEGFEQFF
. TRBJ2-3 TRBV3-1 . TGTGCCAGCAGCCAAGAACCGACCCCCTCAGATACGCAGTATTTT CASSQEPTPSDTQYF
. TRBJ2-7 TRBV6-1 few TGTGCCAGCAGCCGGGGAGGAAGTCGAAGCGAGCAGTACTTC CASSRGGSRSEQYF
. TRBJ2-7 TRBV25-1 . TGTGCCAGCCGGGACTTTCTCACGTACGAGCAGTACTTC CASRDFLTYEQYF
. TRBJ2-3 TRBV12-5 . TGTGCTAGTGGTTTGTCGGAGCATACGCAGTATTTT CASGLSEHTQYF
. TRBJ1-5 TRBV7-2 . TGTGCCAGCAGTCGGGCTCTGGGTCAGCCCCAGCATTTT CASSRALGQPQHF
. TRBJ2-3 TRBV21-1 . TGTGCCAGCAGCAAACCCCCTCTTTCGACAGCGCGGACAGATACGCAGTATTTT CASSKPPLSTARTDTQYF
TRBD1 TRBJ2-2 TRBV5-1 . TGCGCCAGCAGCCTGGACAGGGGTAACGGGGAGCTGTTTTTT CASSLDRGNGELFF
. TRBJ2-1 TRBV15 few TGTGCCACCAAAGCGACTAGTGAGTCTTCTGAGCAGTTCTTC CATKATSESSEQFF
TRBD1 TRBJ1-2 TRBV20-1 . TGCAGTGCTACTCGGGACAGGGGTGGCGGTGGCTACACCTTC CSATRDRGGGGYTF
TRBD1 TRBJ2-3 TRBV29-1 few TGCAGCGTTGACGGCATGGATCCAGGGGGCGCAGATACGCAGTATTTT CSVDGMDPGGADTQYF
TRBD2 TRBJ2-1 TRBV10-3 few TGTGCCATCAGTGTGACGGGGACTAACAACTATGAGCAGTTCTTC CAISVTGTNNYEQFF
. TRBJ2-5 TRBV29-1 . TGCAGCGTTGAGGGGGAAATACAAGAGACCCAGTACTTC CSVEGEIQETQYF